The present TCR beta chain was sequenced within a study of T cell responses to AZD1222 COVID-19 vaccine. Notes on the study in general: Rises in breadth and depth of Spike-specific TCRs came after two AZD1222 doses. Repertoire sampling happened only post peak T cell response.

Researchers grouped second doses given at about 4 or about 12 weeks into one pool. Here immunoSEQ multiplex PCR was the method, and the copy in TCRdb shows in-frame clones only, minus some. The data contain approximately 50,000 clones, around 88% of them seen just once; the ten biggest clones take up 6.9%. This clone turned up a few times. The antigen remains undetermined. The germline gives CDR1 MDHEN, CDR2 SYDVKM. The CDR3 extends over 14 amino acids. With 8 bases removed from V and 5 bases from J, the gap between germline ends came to 18 bases. This TCR was sampled from an adult who received the AZD1222 COVID-19 vaccine. This sequence joins TRBV28 and TRBJ2-5, with D maybe TRBD1 (7 bases). Here the sequenced sample was peripheral blood, taken 28 days after the second AZD1222 dose. The CDR3 reads CASLPAGGRETQYF. The DNA of the CDR3 is TGTGCCAGCCTACCCGCAGGGGGGAGGGAGACCCAGTACTTC.